This T cell receptor (beta chain) was recovered during a study of blood T cell repertoires in COVID-19 (dated by TCRdb to the early 2020s). For the study in its entirety: Collaborator samples came from the United States, Italy and Spain and covered acute and convalescent phases of COVID-19. Nearly every sample came with metadata listing a de-identified subject ID, COVID-19 status, age in years and sex. The prospective study material was composed of cDNA or gDNA derived from T cells, B-cell-depleted T cells, or PBMCs. The repertoires were released in a freely available public database intended as a resource for research on the immune response to SARS-CoV-2. The samples were drawn from two sources: the first 160 participants of the ongoing ImmuneRACE study, and about 1,300 subjects contributed by 6 global collaborators. Where HLA class I and class II types were available, the types were taken from metadata supplied by the sample provider, not from assay-based typing. The dataset comprised deeply sampled blood TCRbeta repertoires from subjects exposed to, actively infected with, or recovered from COVID-19. Results and caveats for the whole study, not just this receptor: The quantity of clinical and demographic metadata differed by source and by participant and was supplied without curation.

The CDR3 holds 14 amino acids from the cysteine to the phenylalanine. The DNA shown is the 42-base CDR3, in frame from base 1. In the germline V gene, CDR1 corresponds to MDHEN and CDR2 to SYDVKM. Between the V and J ends, shortened by 6 bases and 5 bases respectively, the junction contains 17 bases. The immunoSEQ Assay, a bias-controlled multiplex PCR, was used to amplify TCRbeta CDR3 regions from genomic DNA. The authors' pipeline ran thus. Nucleated cell counts per sample were estimated from amplification of reference gene primers within the assay. Sequence reads were collapsed and filtered to measure the absolute abundance of every unique TCRbeta CDR3 rearrangement. Productive Simpson clonality was computed per sample as the square root of Simpson's diversity index over productive rearrangements. The source is immuneACCESS, and TCRdb retained only in-frame sequences with V and J called. Part of the clones is not carried over; for the studies checked, unresolved V genes explain less than half of this, and the remainder is unexplained. D and trimming were read from the DNA, whereas the V and J calls and clone size are those reported in that table. The sample table holds about 300,000 clones, of which 65% to 85% were seen once. Clones ranked in the top ten supply more than 1.4% of the sample.

One collaborating source in Seattle enrolled patients during active infection and followed them longitudinally through the course of disease. The collaborating institutions used their own protocols to collect whole blood in K2EDTA tubes. Collaborator samples were shipped for TCRbeta analysis as frozen whole blood, isolated PBMCs, or DNA extracted from either sample type. In this sample, this clone turned up once. This clone's antigen is unknown. No clone much larger than this one lies a single base away; base qualities are absent. Recombination joined TRBV28 with TRBJ2-7; TRBD1 is a weak D gene call, 6 bases matching. Sequenced: peripheral blood. The receptor was derived from a human donor with COVID-19, enrolled during active disease. The donor label of this sample is uncertain. At the DNA level, the sequence is TGTGCCAGCAGGGGACAAGGAGGTCTCGACGAGCAGTACTTC. This sequence encodes CASRGQGGLDEQYF. The CDR3 plus the reference TRBV28 and TRBJ2-7 genes for the other parts give the full variable domain: DVKVTQSSRYLVKRTGEKVFLECVQDMDHENMFWYRQDPGLGLRLIYFSYDVKMKEKGDIPEGYSVSREKKERFSLILESASTNQTSMYLCASRGQGGLDEQYFGPGTRLTVT.